What follows is one TCR beta chain and its context. Its target is not known. This sample is drawn from a study of identical twins. Per the germline V gene, CDR1 is LNHDA and CDR2 is SQIVND (reference sequence). V was trimmed by 11 bases and J by 2 bases, leaving 18 bases between them. CDR3 length: 14 residues. Findings of the study overall: With abundant cord blood beta clonotypes, insertions were fewer; memory repertoires showed no such pattern.

Using its own MiXCR run on the 5' RACE reads, TCRdb lists one record per CDR3 protein. Here the sample spans approximately 630,000 distinct CDR3 sequences, around 7.4% being singletons. This sample was shared with a second study, whose subject was yellow fever vaccine responses in identical twins.

V and J are TRBV19 and TRBJ2-5; D perhaps matches TRBD2 (5 bases). The sample was PBMCs. The TCR originated in a young woman in good health. The CDR3 reads CAPKYRGVQETQYF. CDR3 nucleotides: TGTGCCCCGAAGTACCGGGGTGTACAAGAGACCCAGTACTTC.